One and the same sample provided the 32 T cell receptor beta chains below, sequenced in a study of blood T cell repertoires in COVID-19 (TCRdb year 2020). Library construction relied on the immunoSEQ multiplex PCR assay. In its TCRdb copy, this immuneACCESS table keeps in-frame sequences only and misses some clones. Where compared with another copy, unresolved V genes explain less than half of these, and the others have no known cause. In this sample the table shows 50,000 to 60,000 clones, 65% to 90% of which occur a single time. Of the sample, about 13% is held by the ten largest clones. The sample was peripheral blood. The receptors come from a human donor in a cohort sampled during active COVID-19.

This clone came up once. The V call is TRBV7-3, the J call TRBJ2-5, with 8 bases fitting TRBD1. The CDR3 length is 13 residues. Germline CDR1 is SGHTA and CDR2 is FQGTGA. J was trimmed by 6 bases and V by 5 bases; bases with no gene match: 5. CDR3 loop: CASSTQGAQTQYF. The CDR3 nucleotides read TGTGCCAGCAGCACCCAGGGGGCTCAGACCCAGTACTTC. The full variable domain, completed using reference TRBV7-3 and TRBJ2-5, is GAGVSQTPSNKVTEKGKYVELRCDPISGHTALYWYRQSLGQGPEFLIYFQGTGAADDSGLPNDRFFAVRPEGSVSTLKIQRTERGDSAVYLCASSTQGAQTQYFGPGTRLLVL.

This chain's CDR3 is CASSLLAISSGANVLTF. CDR3 sequence (DNA): TGTGCCAGCAGTTTATTGGCCATAAGCTCTGGGGCCAACGTCCTGACTTTC. The rearrangement uses TRBV27 and TRBJ2-6; D unresolved. Trimming shortened V by 1 base and J by 0 bases, and 10 bases separated the two germline ends. CDR3 size: 17 residues. Germline values: CDR1 MNHEY, CDR2 SMNVEV (reference sequence).

V gene TRBV20-1 combines with J gene TRBJ2-1; D not resolved. The V gene lost 3 bases and the J gene lost 5 bases, with 14 bases spanning the gap. Germline values: CDR1 DFQATT, CDR2 SNEGSKA (reference sequence). The length of the CDR3 is 14 residues. CDR3 bases: TGCAGTGCTAGTGGAGCCCCCCCACACAATGAGCAGTTCTTC. This encodes CSASGAPPHNEQFF.

This chain connects TRBV28 to TRBJ2-1; maybe TRBD2 (5 bases). V lost 6 bases and J 4 bases, leaving 13 bases between the germline ends. Per the germline V gene, CDR1 is MDHEN and CDR2 is SYDVKM. The CDR3 covers 14 residues. CDR3 DNA sequence: TGTGCCAGCAGGGAGGATTCCATTTACAATGAGCAGTTCTTC. This codes for CASREDSIYNEQFF.

The chain carries TRBV4-3 and TRBJ2-7; D unresolved. The CDR3 spans 15 residues. V was shortened by 2 bases and J by 3 bases, with 14 bases between the two germline ends. The V gene's germline CDR1 is LGHNA and CDR2 YSLEER. CDR3 coding DNA: TGCGCCAGCAGCCAACAGAGCACAGTTGACTACGAGCAGTACTTC. It translates to CASSQQSTVDYEQYF.

With respect to this clone: The identical CDR3 is also encoded by other nucleotide sequences in the sample. V usage is TRBV5-1 and J usage is TRBJ2-1, with TRBD2 matching 11 bases. CDR3 length: 16 amino acids. Trimming removed 1 base from V and 0 bases from J; junction bases left unmatched: 0. Germline CDR1 is SGHRS and CDR2 is YFSETQ. The CDR3 here is CASSLTSGSSYNEQFF. The DNA of the CDR3 is TGCGCCAGCAGCTTGACTAGCGGGAGCTCCTACAATGAGCAGTTCTTC.

The V gene is TRBV2, the J gene TRBJ2-4; no firm D call. The length of the CDR3 is 13 residues. Germline V lookup: CDR1 SNHLY, CDR2 FYNNEI. Trimming cost V 3 bases and J 1 base, with 4 bases left between them. The CDR3: CASSDRAKNIQYF. The CDR3, as DNA: TGTGCCAGCAGTGACAGGGCCAAAAACATTCAGTACTTC.

The chain couples TRBV2 to TRBJ2-5; 9 bases match TRBD2. The CDR3 totals 14 residues. Germline CDR1 is SNHLY and CDR2 is FYNNEI. V lost 7 bases to trimming and J lost 4 bases; unmatched junction nucleotides: 7. Here the CDR3 reads CASKMNSGGETQYF. The CDR3 DNA sequence: TGTGCCAGCAAGATGAATAGCGGGGGAGAGACCCAGTACTTC.

V and J are TRBV28 and TRBJ2-2; D not resolved. The CDR3 covers 17 residues. The germline V gene has CDR1 MDHEN and CDR2 SYDVKM. V was trimmed by 5 bases and J by 0 bases, leaving 16 bases between them. This CDR3 is CASSPRRSGANTGELFF. CDR3 DNA: TGTGCCAGCAGTCCCCGTCGCTCCGGTGCGAACACCGGGGAGCTGTTTTTT.

The chain uses TRBV7-9 and TRBJ2-4, with D possibly TRBD1 on 5 matching bases. The CDR3 extends over 12 amino acids. The germline V gene encodes CDR1 SEHNR and CDR2 FQNEAQ (reference sequence). Trimming removed 3 bases from V and 8 bases from J, with 8 bases in between. CDR3 sequence: CASSFRVDIQYF. The DNA for the CDR3 is TGTGCCAGCAGCTTCAGGGTAGACATTCAGTACTTC.

In its sample, this clone is medium-sized. The J gene is TRBJ2-2, the V gene TRBV5-6; D may be TRBD2 (6 bases). CDR1 and CDR2 from the germline V gene are SGHDT and YYEEEE. V was cut by 1 base and J by 10 bases, with 14 bases left in between. The CDR3 spans 14 residues. The CDR3 DNA reads as TGTGCCAGCAGCTTGCGTAGCGGAGCAGTGGAGCTGTTTTTT. Translating gives CASSLRSGAVELFF. The variable domain in full, completed from reference TRBV5-6 and TRBJ2-2, reads DAGVTQSPTHLIKTRGQQVTLRCSPKSGHDTVSWYQQALGQGPQFIFQYYEEEERQRGNFPDRFSGHQFPNYSSELNVNALLLGDSALYLCASSLRSGAVELFFGEGSRLTVL.

This sequence joins TRBV12-2 and TRBJ2-1; the table names TRBD1, a call not compared with the DNA. TRBV12-2 counts as a pseudogene. This CDR3 has 16 residues. The CDR3 reads CASRLLDRGLYNEQFF. For the CDR3, the DNA is TGTGCAAGTCGCTTATTAGACAGGGGGCTTTACAATGAGCAGTTCTTC.

The genes are TRBV20-1 and TRBJ2-1; 10 bases are a match to TRBD2. The V gene end was trimmed by 3 bases and the J gene end by 4 bases; junction bases not matched to a gene: 9. The germline CDR1 and CDR2 sequences are DFQATT and SNEGSKA (reference sequence). The CDR3 covers 16 residues. In DNA form, the CDR3 reads TGCAGTGCTAGTACTAGCGGGACCCTTGAGTACAATGAGCAGTTCTTC. Residues: CSASTSGTLEYNEQFF.

This chain uses TRBV18 with TRBJ2-5; TRBD1 aligns across 7 bases. V lost 6 bases to trimming and J lost 5 bases; unmatched junction nucleotides: 9. Germline CDR1 reads KGHSH; CDR2 reads LQKENI. The CDR3 totals 14 residues. The CDR3 region is CASSPTGRGETQYF. Here the CDR3 DNA reads TGTGCCAGCTCCCCGACAGGGCGTGGGGAGACCCAGTACTTC.

CDR3 sequence reads: CASSPLGRQGAVTDTQYF. CDR3 bases: TGCGCCAGCAGCCCCTTGGGCCGGCAGGGGGCTGTAACAGATACGCAGTATTTT. The chain employs TRBV5-1 and TRBJ2-3; TRBD1 aligns across 8 bases. With V trimmed by 4 bases and J by 3 bases, 16 bases remained unmatched. The germline V gene encodes CDR1 SGHRS and CDR2 YFSETQ. The CDR3 runs to 18 residues.

The chain joins TRBV9 to TRBJ2-3; D remains ambiguous. Germline lookup yields CDR1 SGDLS and CDR2 YYNGEE. This CDR3 comprises 12 residues. Between the trimmed V and J ends, which lost 5 bases and 1 base, there was a span of 5 bases. DNA of the CDR3: TGTGCCAGCAGGCCGGGCACAGATACGCAGTATTTT. Residues: CASRPGTDTQYF.

The chain combines TRBV4-1 with TRBJ1-4; 9 nucleotides agree with TRBD1. The CDR3 consists of 16 residues. The germline CDR1 and CDR2 sequences are MGHRA and YSYEKL. V lost 0 bases, J lost 10 bases, and 9 bases stayed unmatched. CDR3 DNA: TGCGCCAGCAGCCAAGATAGCACAGGGGGCTCGGGAAAACTGTTTTTT. This codes for CASSQDSTGGSGKLFF.

This clone came up once. V gene TRBV6-5 combines with J gene TRBJ2-7, with D maybe TRBD2 (5 bases). The CDR3 extends over 13 amino acids. Looked up from germline, CDR1 is MNHEY and CDR2 is SVGAGI. Trimming took 6 bases from V and 2 from J, leaving 11 bases between them. As DNA, the CDR3 is TGTGCCAGCAGAGCCGGGAATACCTACGAGCAGTACTTC. It is translated as CASRAGNTYEQYF.

The chain has TRBV28 and TRBJ1-4; 8 nucleotides line up with TRBD1. Germline CDR1 reads MDHEN; CDR2 reads SYDVKM. There are 15 residues in the CDR3. J gave up 8 bases and V 6 bases, and 11 bases lay outside the gene matches. The CDR3 loop is CASRGGGQGAEKLFF. CDR3 coding DNA: TGTGCCAGCAGGGGGGGCGGACAGGGAGCGGAAAAACTGTTTTTT.

V gene TRBV5-1 combines with J gene TRBJ2-2; D ambiguous. Trimming removed 6 bases at V and 4 bases at J, with 13 bases between. Germline loops: CDR1 SGHRS, CDR2 YFSETQ. The CDR3 is 14 amino acids. CDR3 sequence: CASIPNSATGELFF. For the CDR3, the DNA is TGCGCCAGCATTCCAAACAGTGCCACCGGGGAGCTGTTTTTT.

This chain uses TRBV5-1 with TRBJ2-1; 13 bases fit TRBD2. The CDR3 is made up of 15 amino acids. CDR1 and CDR2 from the germline V gene are SGHRS and YFSETQ. With V trimmed by 4 bases and J by 6 bases, 4 bases remained unmatched. The CDR3 spells CASSGGLAGTNEQFF. CDR3 in DNA: TGCGCCAGCAGCGGGGGACTAGCGGGGACCAATGAGCAGTTCTTC.

V is TRBV28 and J is TRBJ2-4; possible D gene TRBD1, 7 bases. This CDR3 region has 16 residues. From germline, CDR1 is MDHEN and CDR2 SYDVKM. Between the trimmed V and J ends, which lost 3 bases and 1 base, there was a span of 13 bases. CDR3 amino acids: CASSFAGGYAKNIQYF. CDR3 DNA: TGTGCCAGCAGTTTTGCAGGGGGGTATGCCAAAAACATTCAGTACTTC.

This sequence joins TRBV28 and TRBJ2-1; 7 bases agree with TRBD1. CDR1 and CDR2 from the germline V gene are MDHEN and SYDVKM. V lost 5 bases to trimming and J lost 6 bases; unmatched junction nucleotides: 10. This CDR3 has 15 residues. The CDR3 DNA reads TGTGCCAGCAGTCGCACAGGGGTTAGGGGCAATGAGCAGTTCTTC. This sequence encodes CASSRTGVRGNEQFF.

The chain links TRBV28 to TRBJ2-7; TRBD1 aligns across 7 bases. Trimming removed 4 bases from V and 0 bases from J; junction bases left unmatched: 6. This CDR3 comprises 15 residues. Germline V lookup: CDR1 MDHEN, CDR2 SYDVKM. CDR3 in amino acids: CASSSTGFPSYEQYF. The CDR3 DNA sequence: TGTGCCAGCAGTTCGACAGGGTTCCCCTCCTACGAGCAGTACTTC.

This clone has only one observation. V gene TRBV5-4 combines with J gene TRBJ2-3, with 7 bases matching TRBD2. Germline V gives CDR1 SGHNT, CDR2 YYREEE (reference sequence). The CDR3 is 18 amino acids. Trimming cost V 0 bases and J 0 bases; bases outside gene matches: 10. The chain's CDR3 is CASSLERVVSGSTDTQYF. CDR3 sequence (DNA): TGTGCCAGCAGCTTGGAGAGAGTGGTTAGCGGGAGCACAGATACGCAGTATTTT.

The gene calls are TRBV9 and TRBJ2-2, with D uncertain. Between the trimmed V and J ends, which lost 0 bases and 1 base, there was a span of 13 bases. The CDR3 has 17 amino acids. Looked up from germline, CDR1 is SGDLS and CDR2 is YYNGEE. The CDR3 region has the DNA TGTGCCAGCAGCGTAGAACCCAGCGCCGTGAACACCGGGGAGCTGTTTTTT. Encoded protein: CASSVEPSAVNTGELFF.

This clone is a singleton in its sample. V is TRBV24-1 and J is TRBJ2-1; TRBD1 matches at 8 bases. V lost 3 bases to trimming and J lost 1 base; unmatched junction nucleotides: 19. Germline V gives CDR1 KGHDR, CDR2 SFDVKD. This CDR3 spans 21 amino acids. The CDR3 sequence: CATSDPQRPGGETVSYNEQFF. The CDR3 DNA is TGTGCCACCAGTGATCCCCAAAGGCCAGGGGGCGAGACTGTATCCTACAATGAGCAGTTCTTC.

The V gene is TRBV27, the J gene TRBJ2-6; D may be TRBD1 (6 bases). Germline CDR1 and CDR2: MNHEY and SMNVEV (reference sequence). This CDR3 has 18 amino acids. Trimming removed 3 bases at V and 2 bases at J, with 17 bases between. The CDR3 nucleotides are TGTGCCAGCAGTTTGTCGGGCAGGGGTAATGCTGGGGCCAACGTCCTGACTTTC. Residues: CASSLSGRGNAGANVLTF.

V and J are TRBV7-2 and TRBJ2-7; D is perhaps TRBD1 (6 bases). This CDR3 contains 14 residues. CDR1 and CDR2 (germline): SGHTA, FQGNSA. V lost 1 base and J 9 bases, leaving 16 bases between the germline ends. CDR3 sequence: CASSLEPRPGVQYF. CDR3 nucleotides: TGTGCCAGCAGCTTAGAGCCCCGCCCAGGGGTGCAGTACTTC.

This clone was seen a few times. This chain links TRBV7-3 with TRBJ2-1; the D gene is possibly TRBD2 (6 bases). Germline V lookup: CDR1 SGHTA, CDR2 FQGTGA. This CDR3 is built from 14 residues. V was shortened by 3 bases and J by 9 bases, with 15 bases between the two germline ends. The CDR3 is CASSFQREEGEQFF. DNA for the CDR3: TGTGCCAGCAGCTTCCAGCGAGAGGAGGGTGAGCAGTTCTTC.

V is TRBV6-5 and J is TRBJ2-1; D uncertain. The CDR3 has 13 amino acids. V lost 2 bases and J 4 bases, leaving 6 bases between the germline ends. Germline-derived CDR1 and CDR2 are MNHEY and SVGAGI. Here the CDR3 DNA reads TGTGCCAGCAGTTACGACACATACAATGAGCAGTTCTTC. Encoded protein: CASSYDTYNEQFF.

This clone showed up just a few times. The CDR3 nucleotides read TGCGCCAGCAGCCAAGATCGGGTCTCTGGAAACACCATATATTTT. This encodes CASSQDRVSGNTIYF. The rearrangement links TRBV4-1 to TRBJ1-3; unclear D gene. Germline-derived CDR1 and CDR2 are MGHRA and YSYEKL. The CDR3 loop spans 15 amino acids. Trimming removed 0 bases at V and 0 bases at J, with 6 bases between.